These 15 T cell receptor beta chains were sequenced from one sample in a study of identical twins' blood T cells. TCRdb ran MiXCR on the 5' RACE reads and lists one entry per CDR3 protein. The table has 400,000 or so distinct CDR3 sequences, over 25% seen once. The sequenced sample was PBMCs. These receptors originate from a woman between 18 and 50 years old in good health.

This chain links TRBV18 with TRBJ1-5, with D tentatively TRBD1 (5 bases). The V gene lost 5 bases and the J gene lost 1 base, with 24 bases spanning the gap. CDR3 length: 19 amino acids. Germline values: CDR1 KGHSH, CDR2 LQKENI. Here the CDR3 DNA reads TGTGCCAGCTCATCTTCCTCAGGGTTAGGATTACGAAGCAATCAGCCCCAGCATTTT. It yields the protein CASSSSSGLGLRSNQPQHF.

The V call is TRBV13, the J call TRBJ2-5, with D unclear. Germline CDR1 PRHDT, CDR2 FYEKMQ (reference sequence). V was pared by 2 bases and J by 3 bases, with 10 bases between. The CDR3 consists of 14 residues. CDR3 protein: CASSLRLLEETQYF. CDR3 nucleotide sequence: TGTGCCAGCAGCTTAAGATTATTGGAAGAGACCCAGTACTTC.

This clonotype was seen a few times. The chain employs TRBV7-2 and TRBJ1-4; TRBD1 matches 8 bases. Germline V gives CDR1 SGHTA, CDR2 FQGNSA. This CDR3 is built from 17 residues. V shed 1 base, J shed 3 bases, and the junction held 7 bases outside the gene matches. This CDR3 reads CASSLDGQGLPNEKLFF. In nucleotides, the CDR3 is TGTGCCAGCAGCTTAGATGGACAGGGCCTCCCTAATGAAAAACTGTTTTTT.

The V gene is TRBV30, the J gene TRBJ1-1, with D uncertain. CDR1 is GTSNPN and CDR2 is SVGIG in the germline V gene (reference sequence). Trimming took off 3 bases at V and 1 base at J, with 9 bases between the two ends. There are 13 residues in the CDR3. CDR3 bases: TGTGCCTGGAGCGAACAGAGGAACACTGAAGCTTTCTTT. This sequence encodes CAWSEQRNTEAFF.

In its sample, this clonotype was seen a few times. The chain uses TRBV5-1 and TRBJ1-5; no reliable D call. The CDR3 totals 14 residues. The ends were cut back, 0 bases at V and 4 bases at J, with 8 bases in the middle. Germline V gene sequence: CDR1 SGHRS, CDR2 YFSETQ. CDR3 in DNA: TGCGCCAGCAGCTTGGAGTTTGGTAATCAGCCCCAGCATTTT. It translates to CASSLEFGNQPQHF.

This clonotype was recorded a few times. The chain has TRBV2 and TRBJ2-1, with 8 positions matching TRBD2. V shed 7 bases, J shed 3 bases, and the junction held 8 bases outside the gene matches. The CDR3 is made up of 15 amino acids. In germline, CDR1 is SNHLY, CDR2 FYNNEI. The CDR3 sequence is CASNTREGGYNEQFF. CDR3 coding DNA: TGTGCCAGCAATACCCGGGAGGGGGGCTACAATGAGCAGTTCTTC.

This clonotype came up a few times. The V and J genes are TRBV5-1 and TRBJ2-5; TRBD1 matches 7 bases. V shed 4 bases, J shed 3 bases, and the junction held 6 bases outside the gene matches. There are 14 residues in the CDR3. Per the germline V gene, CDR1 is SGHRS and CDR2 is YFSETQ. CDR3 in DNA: TGCGCCAGCAGCACTCGGACAGGCGAAGAGACCCAGTACTTC. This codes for CASSTRTGEETQYF.

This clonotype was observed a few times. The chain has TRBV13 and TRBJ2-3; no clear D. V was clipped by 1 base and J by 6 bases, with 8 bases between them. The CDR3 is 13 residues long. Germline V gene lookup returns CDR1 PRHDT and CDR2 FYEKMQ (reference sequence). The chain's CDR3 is CASSLAPPDTQYF. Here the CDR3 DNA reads TGTGCCAGCAGCTTAGCGCCCCCCGATACGCAGTATTTT.

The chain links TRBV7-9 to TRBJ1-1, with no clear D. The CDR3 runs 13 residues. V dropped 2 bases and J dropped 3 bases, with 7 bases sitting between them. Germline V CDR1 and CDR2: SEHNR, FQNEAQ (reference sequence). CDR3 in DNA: TGTGCCAGCAGCTTATCAGGACACACTGAAGCTTTCTTT. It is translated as CASSLSGHTEAFF.

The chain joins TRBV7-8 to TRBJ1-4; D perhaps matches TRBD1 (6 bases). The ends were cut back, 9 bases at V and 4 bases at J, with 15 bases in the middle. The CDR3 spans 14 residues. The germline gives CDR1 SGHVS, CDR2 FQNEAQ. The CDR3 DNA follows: TGTGCCAGTAGGACTACAGGGTTTAATGAAAAACTGTTTTTT. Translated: CASRTTGFNEKLFF.

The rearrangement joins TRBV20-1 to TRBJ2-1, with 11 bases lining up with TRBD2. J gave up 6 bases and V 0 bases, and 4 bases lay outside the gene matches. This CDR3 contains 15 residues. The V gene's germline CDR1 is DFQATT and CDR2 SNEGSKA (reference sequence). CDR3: CSARDPLAGGNEQFF. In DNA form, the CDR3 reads TGCAGTGCTAGAGATCCCCTAGCGGGAGGCAATGAGCAGTTCTTC.

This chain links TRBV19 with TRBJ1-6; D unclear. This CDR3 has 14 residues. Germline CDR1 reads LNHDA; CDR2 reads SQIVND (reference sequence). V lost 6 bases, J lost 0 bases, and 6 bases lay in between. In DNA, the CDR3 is TGTGCCAGTAGGCGGGGCTCCTATAATTCACCCCTCCACTTT. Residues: CASRRGSYNSPLHF.

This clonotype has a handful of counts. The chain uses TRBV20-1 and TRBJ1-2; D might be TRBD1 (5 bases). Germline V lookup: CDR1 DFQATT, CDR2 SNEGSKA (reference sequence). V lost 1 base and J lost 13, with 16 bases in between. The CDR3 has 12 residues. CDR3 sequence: CSARGRTDTATF. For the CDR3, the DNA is TGCAGTGCTAGAGGGAGGACGGACACAGCCACCTTC.

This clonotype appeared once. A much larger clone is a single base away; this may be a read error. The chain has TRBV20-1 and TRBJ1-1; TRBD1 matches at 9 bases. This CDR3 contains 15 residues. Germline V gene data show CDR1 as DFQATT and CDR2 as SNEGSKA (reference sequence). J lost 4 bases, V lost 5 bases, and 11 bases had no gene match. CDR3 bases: TGCAGTGCTTCCCCCGGGACAGGGAGGGCCACTGAAGCTTTCTTT. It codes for CSASPGTGRATEAFF.

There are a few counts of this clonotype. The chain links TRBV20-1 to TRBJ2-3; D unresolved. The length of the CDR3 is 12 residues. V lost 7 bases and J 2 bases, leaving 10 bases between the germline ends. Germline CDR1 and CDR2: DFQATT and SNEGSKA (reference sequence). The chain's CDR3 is CSVRFPTDTQYF. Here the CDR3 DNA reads TGCAGTGTTAGGTTCCCCACAGATACGCAGTATTTT.